These 31 T cell receptor beta chains came from one sample sequenced in a study of blood T cell repertoires in COVID-19. Measured with immunoSEQ multiplex PCR; TCRdb has only the in-frame clones, and not every one. The data hold 230,000 or so clones, with 80% to 85% observed a single time. Sequencing was performed on peripheral blood. The receptors here all came from a human donor in a cohort sampled during active COVID-19.

J is TRBJ2-7 and V is TRBV27, with 12 bases lining up with TRBD2. Germline V CDR1 and CDR2: MNHEY, SMNVEV (reference sequence). CDR3 length equals 15 residues. V shed 5 bases and J 2 bases; nucleotides not matched to a gene: 4. The CDR3 DNA reads as TGTGCCAGCAGTATGACTAGCGGGAGTCCCTACGAGCAGTACTTC. It is translated as CASSMTSGSPYEQYF.

V is TRBV19 and J is TRBJ1-4, with D maybe TRBD1 (5 bases). CDR1 LNHDA and CDR2 SQIVND come from the germline V gene (reference sequence). This CDR3 spans 15 amino acids. Trimming removed 0 bases from V and 6 bases from J, with 11 bases in between. The CDR3 region is CASSIDRTWDEKLFF. CDR3 nucleotides: TGTGCCAGTAGTATAGACCGGACATGGGATGAAAAACTGTTTTTT.

The J gene is TRBJ1-5, the V gene TRBV2, with unresolved D. Trimming left V 6 bases short and J 7 bases short, with 10 bases between. The germline V gene encodes CDR1 SNHLY and CDR2 FYNNEI. CDR3 length equals 12 residues. The CDR3 nucleotides are TGTGCCAGCAGCAGACTGCCCCAGCCCCAGCATTTT. It is translated as CASSRLPQPQHF.

The chain is built from TRBV10-2 and TRBJ2-5, with D tentatively TRBD1 (7 bases). V lost 6 bases, J lost 6 bases, and 17 bases lay in between. The CDR3 is 14 amino acids. The germline gives CDR1 WSHSY, CDR2 SAAADI. The CDR3 spells CASRMEGAVKTQYF. As DNA, the CDR3 is TGCGCCAGCAGAATGGAGGGGGCGGTGAAGACCCAGTACTTC.

The rearrangement uses TRBV29-1 and TRBJ2-2; TRBD2 aligns across 13 bases. J lost 4 bases, V lost 7 bases, and 3 bases had no gene match. From germline, CDR1 is SQVTM and CDR2 ANQGSEA. The CDR3 spans 14 residues. CDR3: CSAGTSGTTGELFF. CDR3 bases: TGCAGCGCTGGGACTAGCGGGACCACCGGGGAGCTGTTTTTT.

The sample holds a few counts of this clone. The V and J genes are TRBV4-1 and TRBJ2-2, with TRBD2 matching 9 bases. There are 18 residues in the CDR3. In germline, CDR1 is MGHRA, CDR2 YSYEKL. Trimming cost V 3 bases and J 3 bases; bases outside gene matches: 11. CDR3 in amino acids: CASSHTWGVAGDTGELFF. CDR3 DNA sequence: TGCGCCAGCAGCCATACATGGGGAGTAGCGGGAGACACCGGGGAGCTGTTTTTT.

The genes are TRBV6-2 or TRBV6-3 and TRBJ2-7; TRBD2 might be the D (6 bases). The CDR3 is 12 amino acids. Germline V CDR1 and CDR2: MNHEY, SVGEGT. Trimming took 5 bases from V and 9 from J, leaving 14 bases between them. The CDR3 is CASSSTLEGQYF. As DNA, the CDR3 is TGTGCCAGCAGTAGTACTCTGGAGGGGCAGTACTTC.

CDR3 coding DNA: TGTGCCAGCAGCGAGCGAGGGATTAGCAATCAGCCCCAGCATTTT. Translated, it gives CASSERGISNQPQHF. The V and J genes are TRBV7-2 and TRBJ1-5; D is undetermined. CDR3 length equals 15 residues. CDR1 is SGHTA and CDR2 is FQGNSA in the germline V gene. Trimming left V 5 bases short and J 0 bases short, with 11 bases between.

The rearrangement joins TRBV6-2 or TRBV6-3 to TRBJ2-3; D uncertain. The CDR3 has 11 residues. The germline V gene encodes CDR1 MNHEY and CDR2 SVGEGT. The V end lost 4 bases, the J end lost 4 bases, and 3 bases lay between the germline ends. CDR3 region: CASSSADTQYF. The CDR3 coding sequence is TGTGCCAGCAGTTCCGCAGATACGCAGTATTTT.

The chain recombines TRBV24-1 with TRBJ2-7, with a weak D call TRBD1 (6 bases). This CDR3 is 18 amino acids long. V lost 3 bases, J lost 2 bases, and 22 bases lay in between. The germline V gene encodes CDR1 KGHDR and CDR2 SFDVKD. CDR3 sequence: CATSDRAGAAFRTYEQYF. In DNA, the CDR3 is TGTGCCACCAGTGATAGGGCAGGGGCCGCTTTTCGGACCTACGAGCAGTACTTC.

In its sample, this clone was seen a few times. The chain couples TRBV7-6 to TRBJ2-7; possible D gene TRBD2, 5 bases. Trimming cost V 1 base and J 0 bases, with 13 bases left between them. The CDR3 extends over 16 amino acids. Looked up from germline, CDR1 is SGHVS and CDR2 is FNYEAQ. This CDR3 is CASSLEVGASSYEQYF. The CDR3 DNA reads as TGTGCCAGCAGCTTAGAAGTGGGAGCTTCCTCCTACGAGCAGTACTTC.

The chain has TRBV5-6 and TRBJ1-5; D unclear. Germline V gene data show CDR1 as SGHDT and CDR2 as YYEEEE. V lost 0 bases and J lost 1, with 5 bases in between. CDR3 length equals 14 residues. The CDR3 is CASSLAVSNQPQHF. The CDR3 coding sequence is TGTGCCAGCAGCTTGGCCGTCAGCAATCAGCCCCAGCATTTT.

This chain links TRBV9 with TRBJ2-7; TRBD2 matches at 11 bases. There are 13 residues in the CDR3. From germline, CDR1 is SGDLS and CDR2 YYNGEE. J lost 7 bases, V lost 8 bases, and 8 bases had no gene match. CDR3 protein: CASSGTSGREQYF. The CDR3 DNA follows: TGTGCCAGTTCGGGGACTAGCGGTAGGGAGCAGTACTTC.

The chain recombines TRBV7-8 with TRBJ1-2; TRBD1 matches 7 bases. The CDR3 is made up of 14 amino acids. Germline trimming cut 1 base from V and 4 bases from J; bases unmatched to any gene: 3. Germline V gene sequence: CDR1 SGHVS, CDR2 FQNEAQ. CDR3 nucleotide sequence: TGTGCCAGCAGCTTAGGACAGGGAGTCTATGGCTACACCTTC. It codes for CASSLGQGVYGYTF.

This clone was seen a few times. The rearrangement uses TRBV19 and TRBJ2-5; 10 nucleotides align to TRBD1. With V trimmed by 5 bases and J by 3 bases, 27 bases remained unmatched. Per the germline V gene, CDR1 is LNHDA and CDR2 is SQIVND (reference sequence). The CDR3 is made up of 22 amino acids. CDR3 in DNA: TGTGCCAGTAGTCGCCGGCGACAGGGGGCCCAGCGGGGAAGATTGAGGGAAGAGACCCAGTACTTC. Amino acids: CASSRRRQGAQRGRLREETQYF.

This chain uses TRBV7-3 with TRBJ1-2; D possibly corresponds to TRBD1 (6 bases). The CDR3 consists of 14 residues. Germline assignment: CDR1 SGHTA and CDR2 FQGTGA. Between the trimmed V and J ends, which lost 5 bases and 4 bases, there was a span of 14 bases. DNA of the CDR3: TGTGCCAGCAGCCAAGCGGGGGGCTCCTATGGCTACACCTTC. This encodes CASSQAGGSYGYTF. The full variable domain, rest sourced from reference TRBV7-3 and TRBJ1-2, is GAGVSQTPSNKVTEKGKYVELRCDPISGHTALYWYRQSLGQGPEFLIYFQGTGAADDSGLPNDRFFAVRPEGSVSTLKIQRTERGDSAVYLCASSQAGGSYGYTFGSGTRLTVV.

The rearrangement uses TRBV28 and TRBJ2-5; 9 positions match TRBD1. The CDR3 has 16 residues. In germline, CDR1 is MDHEN, CDR2 SYDVKM. The V segment lost 4 bases and the J segment 7 bases; nucleotides outside the gene matches: 13. The CDR3 DNA follows: TGTGCCAGCAGTTCCCCGTCGACAGGGGGATTAGCGACCCAGTACTTC. Amino acids: CASSSPSTGGLATQYF. Using reference TRBV28 and TRBJ2-5 for the parts outside the CDR3, the full variable domain is DVKVTQSSRYLVKRTGEKVFLECVQDMDHENMFWYRQDPGLGLRLIYFSYDVKMKEKGDIPEGYSVSREKKERFSLILESASTNQTSMYLCASSSPSTGGLATQYFGPGTRLLVL.

J is TRBJ2-7 and V is TRBV30; D is unclear. This CDR3 region has 13 residues. Germline V lookup: CDR1 GTSNPN, CDR2 SVGIG (reference sequence). The V end was cut by 1 base, the J end by 3 bases, with 10 bases between. The CDR3 DNA reads TGTGCCTGGAGTGGGGCGCTGAGCTACGAGCAGTACTTC. Its protein is CAWSGALSYEQYF.

This clone came up a few times. The chain links TRBV30 to TRBJ2-1; 8 bases map to TRBD2. V shed 4 bases, J shed 10 bases, and the junction held 15 bases outside the gene matches. The CDR3 spans 15 residues. Germline loops: CDR1 GTSNPN, CDR2 SVGIG (reference sequence). CDR3 sequence (DNA): TGTGCCTGGACCTACCCCGGGACTAGGACGTGGGAGCAGTTCTTC. It yields the protein CAWTYPGTRTWEQFF.

The genes are TRBV7-2 and TRBJ2-2, with TRBD1 as a possible D gene (8 bases). The V end lost 3 bases, the J end lost 5 bases, and 13 bases lay between the germline ends. The CDR3 loop spans 15 amino acids. Per the germline V gene, CDR1 is SGHTA and CDR2 is FQGNSA. In nucleotides, the CDR3 is TGTGCCAGCAGCTTCGACAGGGGAGGGACCGGGGAGCTGTTTTTT. It encodes CASSFDRGGTGELFF.

This chain links TRBV4-2 with TRBJ2-7, with 13 bases lining up with TRBD2. Looked up from germline, CDR1 is LGHNA and CDR2 is YNFKEQ. V gave up 3 bases and J gave up 0 bases; unmatched junction bases: 5. The CDR3 covers 17 residues. The CDR3 sequence: CASSQRLAGGSSYEQYF. The CDR3 DNA sequence: TGTGCCAGCAGCCAGAGACTAGCGGGAGGCAGCTCCTACGAGCAGTACTTC.

Note on this clone: One junction end does not reproduce the germline sequence, and a read error may be involved. The chain combines TRBV4-3 with TRBJ1-2; TRBD1 aligns across 7 bases. CDR3 length: 12 amino acids. Per germline, CDR1 LGHNA and CDR2 YSLEER. The DNA of the CDR3 is TGCGCCAGCAGCCAAGGACAGGGAGGCCCCGACTTC. This translates into CASSQGQGGPDF.

The CDR3 DNA reads as TGCAGCGTCCACGTGGGGGGGACAGGGGAGACCCAGTACTTC. Translating it yields CSVHVGGTGETQYF. The chain couples TRBV29-1 to TRBJ2-5; 9 bases are a match to TRBD1. The CDR3 is 14 residues long. Germline V gene data show CDR1 as SQVTM and CDR2 as ANQGSEA. V dropped 6 bases and J dropped 5; count of bases not matched to a gene: 10. Full variable domain (rest looked up from reference TRBV29-1 and TRBJ2-5): SAVISQKPSRDICQRGTSLTIQCQVDSQVTMMFWYRQQPGQSLTLIATANQGSEATYESGFVIDKFPISRPNLTFSTLTVSNMSPEDSSIYLCSVHVGGTGETQYFGPGTRLLVL.

The chain carries TRBV28 and TRBJ1-1; tentatively, D is TRBD1 (6 bases). Deletions cut 5 bases from V and 1 base from J, with 11 bases between. The germline gives CDR1 MDHEN, CDR2 SYDVKM. This CDR3 is 14 amino acids long. This chain's CDR3 is CASSIARGNTEAFF. DNA of the CDR3: TGTGCCAGCAGTATCGCCAGGGGGAACACTGAAGCTTTCTTT.

The table lists this clone with a few counts. The rearrangement uses TRBV4-3 and TRBJ2-1; 13 bases map to TRBD2. The CDR3 has 16 residues. Trimming cost V 3 bases and J 7 bases; bases outside gene matches: 6. Per germline, CDR1 LGHNA and CDR2 YSLEER. CDR3 amino acids: CASSHLGLAGINEQFF. The CDR3 region has the DNA TGCGCCAGCAGCCATTTGGGACTAGCGGGAATAAATGAGCAGTTCTTC.

The chain employs TRBV27 and TRBJ2-3, with 11 bases aligning to TRBD2. The CDR3 loop spans 16 amino acids. V was pared by 4 bases and J by 2 bases, with 5 bases of the junction left unmatched. Germline CDR1 and CDR2: MNHEY and SMNVEV (reference sequence). The CDR3 loop is CASSSYSGRVTDTQYF. CDR3 sequence (DNA): TGTGCCAGCAGTTCGTATAGCGGGAGGGTCACAGATACGCAGTATTTT.

V usage is TRBV23-1 and J usage is TRBJ2-7, with D possibly TRBD1 on 5 matching bases. TRBV23-1 is classed as an ORF, of uncertain function. This CDR3 contains 15 residues. Between the trimmed V and J ends, which lost 0 bases and 4 bases, there was a span of 13 bases. The CDR3 sequence is CASSQSKGNPYEQYF. The CDR3 DNA reads as TGCGCCAGCAGTCAATCGAAGGGGAACCCTTACGAGCAGTACTTC.

This clone was found many times. V and J are TRBV6-5 and TRBJ2-5; D is possibly TRBD1 (6 bases). Germline V gives CDR1 MNHEY, CDR2 SVGAGI. This CDR3 has 14 residues. Trimming cost V 7 bases and J 5 bases, with 17 bases left between them. The CDR3: CASTNVGAGETQYF. CDR3 sequence (DNA): TGTGCCAGCACCAACGTGGGGGCCGGTGAGACCCAGTACTTC.

The count of this clone is one. This chain joins TRBV5-1 and TRBJ2-5, with 8 bases aligning to TRBD1. CDR3 length: 15 residues. In germline, CDR1 is SGHRS, CDR2 YFSETQ. With V trimmed by 5 bases and J by 4 bases, 10 bases remained unmatched. The CDR3 coding sequence is TGCGCCAGCAGGAGAACCGGGACAGGACGAGAGACCCAGTACTTC. This gives the protein CASRRTGTGRETQYF. Using reference TRBV5-1 and TRBJ2-5 for the parts outside the CDR3, the full variable domain is KAGVTQTPRYLIKTRGQQVTLSCSPISGHRSVSWYQQTPGQGLQFLFEYFSETQRNKGNFPGRFSGRQFSNSRSEMNVSTLELGDSALYLCASRRTGTGRETQYFGPGTRLLVL.

The CDR3 protein is CASSQEGQGGAFF. DNA for the CDR3: TGCGCCAGCAGCCAAGAGGGACAGGGGGGAGCTTTCTTT. J is TRBJ1-1 and V is TRBV4-1, with 11 positions matching TRBD1. V dropped 0 bases and J dropped 10; count of bases not matched to a gene: 1. The CDR3 extends over 13 amino acids. Germline CDR1 MGHRA, CDR2 YSYEKL.

The rearrangement links TRBV27 to TRBJ2-1; D remains unclear. V was shortened by 5 bases and J by 5 bases, with 7 bases between the two germline ends. This CDR3 comprises 12 residues. Looked up from germline, CDR1 is MNHEY and CDR2 is SMNVEV (reference sequence). DNA for the CDR3: TGTGCCAGCAGTCCTTATCACAATGAGCAGTTCTTC. Encoded protein: CASSPYHNEQFF.